The 24 T cell receptor beta chains presented below share a single source sample, sequenced in a study of blood T cell repertoires in COVID-19. Generated by immunoSEQ multiplex PCR, the TCRdb table keeps only in-frame clones and is missing some. The profile shows around 300,000 clones, over 80% of them singletons. The sample consisted of PBMCs or T cells enriched from blood (not recorded which). These receptor sequences come from a man aged 25-45 years who had recovered from COVID-19.

V and J are TRBV27 and TRBJ1-5; unclear D gene. CDR3 size: 15 residues. V shed 5 bases and J shed 0 bases, with 11 bases lying between them. Germline V gene data show CDR1 as MNHEY and CDR2 as SMNVEV (reference sequence). The CDR3 bases are TGTGCCAGCAGTGACCTTCCGGGTAGCAATCAGCCCCAGCATTTT. This translates into CASSDLPGSNQPQHF.

The chain carries TRBV11-3 and TRBJ2-1; possibly TRBD1 for D (5 bases). The CDR3 runs to 15 residues. Germline lookup yields CDR1 SGHNT and CDR2 YENEEA. Trimming pared 6 bases from V and 5 bases from J, leaving 17 bases between. DNA for the CDR3: TGTGCCAGCAGATTACACGCAGGGCTCAACAATGAGCAGTTCTTC. It encodes CASRLHAGLNNEQFF.

This clone appeared once. V is TRBV7-9 and J is TRBJ2-7; tentatively, D is TRBD2 (6 bases). V shed 1 base and J shed 6 bases, with 7 bases lying between them. This CDR3 has 12 amino acids. CDR1 is SEHNR, CDR2 FQNEAQ, per germline (reference sequence). CDR3 loop: CASSLVGSEQYF. The CDR3, as DNA: TGTGCCAGCAGCTTAGTCGGGAGCGAGCAGTACTTC.

The CDR3 loop reads CASSSTGGTEAFF. The CDR3 region has the DNA TGCGCCAGCAGCTCGACAGGGGGTACTGAAGCTTTCTTT. The V call is TRBV5-1, the J call TRBJ1-1; 9 bases fit TRBD1. Trimming at V came to 3 bases and at J to 5 bases, leaving 2 bases not matched to a gene. This CDR3 has 13 amino acids. In germline, CDR1 is SGHRS, CDR2 YFSETQ.

The V gene is TRBV30, the J gene TRBJ1-6; unclear D gene. The CDR3 spans 15 residues. Trimming removed 3 bases at V and 2 bases at J, with 11 bases between. Germline-derived CDR1 and CDR2 are GTSNPN and SVGIG (reference sequence). CDR3 DNA: TGTGCCTGGAGGGCTGTCGACACCTATAATTCACCCCTCCACTTT. Amino acids: CAWRAVDTYNSPLHF.

The chain is built from TRBV7-9 and TRBJ2-5; D remains unclear. Germline CDR1 reads SEHNR; CDR2 reads FQNEAQ (reference sequence). With 3 bases removed from V and 5 bases from J, the gap between germline ends came to 7 bases. The CDR3 contains 12 residues. The CDR3 region has the DNA TGTGCCAGCAGCTTCGGAGTGGAGACCCAGTACTTC. Translating it yields CASSFGVETQYF.

The chain links TRBV9 to TRBJ2-6; no definite D call. The ends were cut back, 0 bases at V and 2 bases at J, with 9 bases in the middle. The germline gives CDR1 SGDLS, CDR2 YYNGEE. CDR3 size: 16 residues. The CDR3 protein is CASSVGPFPGANVLTF. CDR3 sequence (DNA): TGTGCCAGCAGCGTAGGTCCCTTTCCTGGGGCCAACGTCCTGACTTTC.

The J gene is TRBJ2-7, the V gene TRBV18, with 7 positions matching TRBD1. The CDR3 covers 14 residues. Germline CDR1 and CDR2: KGHSH and LQKENI. After removal of 6 bases from V and 2 bases from J, the junction contained 7 bases not matched to a gene. The CDR3 is CASSPDRFTYEQYF. DNA of the CDR3: TGTGCCAGCTCCCCGGACAGGTTTACCTACGAGCAGTACTTC. Together with reference TRBV18 and TRBJ2-7, the CDR3 gives the full variable domain: NAGVMQNPRHLVRRRGQEARLRCSPMKGHSHVYWYRQLPEEGLKFMVYLQKENIIDESGMPKERFSAEFPKEGPSILRIQQVVRGDSAAYFCASSPDRFTYEQYFGPGTRLTVT.

This clone has a handful of counts. The V gene is TRBV6-2 or TRBV6-3, the J gene TRBJ2-3, with 7 positions matching TRBD1. V was pared by 5 bases and J by 4 bases, with 6 bases of the junction left unmatched. CDR3 length equals 14 residues. CDR1 is MNHEY, CDR2 SVGEGT, per germline. The CDR3 sequence is CASSPPGGPDTQYF. CDR3 in DNA: TGTGCCAGCAGTCCCCCAGGGGGACCAGATACGCAGTATTTT.

The V gene is TRBV12-5, the J gene TRBJ1-5; 7 bases map to TRBD1. The ends lost 3 bases at V and 5 bases at J; junction bases unmatched: 10. The CDR3 length is 16 residues. CDR1 LGHNT and CDR2 FRNRAP come from the germline V gene. The CDR3 spells CASGFQRPDRHQPQHF. The CDR3 coding sequence is TGTGCTAGTGGTTTCCAGAGACCGGACAGGCATCAGCCCCAGCATTTT.

In DNA form, the CDR3 reads TGCGCCAGCAGCTTGTCTCAGGTAGCTGGAAACACCATATATTTT. Amino acid sequence: CASSLSQVAGNTIYF. The rearrangement joins TRBV5-1 to TRBJ1-3; D uncertain. The ends were cut back, 1 base at V and 2 bases at J, with 10 bases in the middle. CDR3 length equals 15 residues. Looked up from germline, CDR1 is SGHRS and CDR2 is YFSETQ.

The rearrangement links TRBV28 to TRBJ2-2; 8 bases map to TRBD1. V lost 4 bases, J lost 5 bases, and 12 bases stayed unmatched. The CDR3 contains 17 residues. Germline V gene lookup returns CDR1 MDHEN and CDR2 SYDVKM. As DNA, the CDR3 is TGTGCCAGCAGTTCACTATTGACAGGGGAGGCAACCGGGGAGCTGTTTTTT. This gives the protein CASSSLLTGEATGELFF. The whole variable domain, remainder taken from reference TRBV28 and TRBJ2-2, is DVKVTQSSRYLVKRTGEKVFLECVQDMDHENMFWYRQDPGLGLRLIYFSYDVKMKEKGDIPEGYSVSREKKERFSLILESASTNQTSMYLCASSSLLTGEATGELFFGEGSRLTVL.

V is TRBV7-9 and J is TRBJ2-7; D is unresolved. The germline V gene has CDR1 SEHNR and CDR2 FQNEAQ (reference sequence). This CDR3 is 12 amino acids long. V lost 5 bases and J 2 bases, leaving 7 bases between the germline ends. The CDR3 region is CASSPEPYEQYF. The DNA for the CDR3 is TGTGCCAGCAGCCCTGAGCCCTACGAGCAGTACTTC.

The chain carries TRBV4-2 and TRBJ2-5; 10 positions agree with TRBD2. The CDR3 loop spans 14 amino acids. After removal of 3 bases from V and 5 bases from J, the junction contained 3 bases not matched to a gene. Germline values: CDR1 LGHNA, CDR2 YNFKEQ. In DNA form, the CDR3 reads TGTGCCAGCAGCCATAGCGGGGGGCCTGAGACCCAGTACTTC. Amino acids: CASSHSGGPETQYF.

In this sample, this clone turned up a few times. This sequence joins TRBV25-1 and TRBJ1-2; tentatively, D is TRBD1 (6 bases). The CDR3 has 15 amino acids. The V and J ends lost 3 bases and 0 bases respectively, with 11 bases between them. CDR1 and CDR2 from the germline V gene are MGHDK and SYGVNS. The CDR3 loop reads CASSDSGAANYGYTF. As DNA, the CDR3 is TGTGCCAGCAGTGACTCAGGGGCGGCTAACTATGGCTACACCTTC.

The chain has TRBV19 and TRBJ1-6; maybe TRBD1 (5 bases). With 3 bases removed from V and 11 bases from J, the gap between germline ends came to 20 bases. CDR1 and CDR2 (germline): LNHDA, SQIVND (reference sequence). This CDR3 region has 16 residues. Here the CDR3 DNA reads TGTGCCAGTAGTATTGATATCCGGGGGACTATAGCACCCCTCCACTTT. Residues: CASSIDIRGTIAPLHF. The whole variable domain, filled in from reference TRBV19 and TRBJ1-6, reads DGGITQSPKYLFRKEGQNVTLSCEQNLNHDAMYWYRQDPGQGLRLIYYSQIVNDFQKGDIAEGYSVSREKKESFPLTVTSAQKNPTAFYLCASSIDIRGTIAPLHFGNGTRLTVT.

J is TRBJ1-6 and V is TRBV15; tentatively, D is TRBD1 (5 bases). The CDR3 runs 15 residues. Between the trimmed V and J ends, which lost 1 base and 5 bases, there was a span of 9 bases. The germline CDR1 and CDR2 sequences are LNHNV and YYDKDF (reference sequence). CDR3 residues: CATSRVQAHNSPLHF. The CDR3 DNA sequence: TGTGCCACCAGCAGAGTACAGGCCCATAATTCACCCCTCCACTTT.

V usage is TRBV30 and J usage is TRBJ2-7; a possible D gene is TRBD2 (6 bases). This CDR3 has 13 residues. Trimming took 4 bases from V and 6 from J, leaving 16 bases between them. In germline, CDR1 is GTSNPN, CDR2 SVGIG (reference sequence). CDR3 protein: CAWNGGAGSEQYF. The CDR3 coding sequence is TGTGCCTGGAACGGAGGGGCCGGGAGCGAGCAGTACTTC.

The CDR3 protein is CASLPRGLNSPLHF. The CDR3 DNA follows: TGTGCCAGTTTACCCAGGGGGCTTAATTCACCCCTCCACTTT. The V call is TRBV19, the J call TRBJ1-6; 8 bases align to TRBD1. CDR3 size: 14 residues. Trimming took 8 bases from V and 6 from J; bases not matched to a gene: 6. The germline gives CDR1 LNHDA, CDR2 SQIVND (reference sequence).

This clone has a single count. The CDR3 DNA follows: TGTGCCAGCTTGACGCGGGGGGTGCCGGAGACCCAGTACTTC. Protein sequence: CASLTRGVPETQYF. V gene TRBV5-4 combines with J gene TRBJ2-5; 8 nucleotides line up with TRBD2. From germline, CDR1 is SGHNT and CDR2 YYREEE (reference sequence). The CDR3 contains 14 residues. The V and J ends lost 7 bases and 5 bases, in that order; junction bases with no gene match: 10.

The chain combines TRBV5-6 with TRBJ1-2, with D uncertain. The CDR3 is made up of 16 amino acids. The V end lost 4 bases, the J end lost 8 bases, and 24 bases lay between the germline ends. The germline gives CDR1 SGHDT, CDR2 YYEEEE. The CDR3 DNA reads as TGTGCCAGCAGCGGGTGGCCAGAGGGCTCCCTAGAAGGCTACACCTTC. The encoded protein is CASSGWPEGSLEGYTF.

The chain links TRBV6-6 to TRBJ1-2, with 8 bases identical to TRBD1. Germline CDR1 and CDR2: MNHNY and SVGAGI (reference sequence). The CDR3 is 14 amino acids. The V gene end was trimmed by 6 bases and the J gene end by 4 bases; junction bases not matched to a gene: 7. This CDR3 is CASRQGEGGYGYTF. The CDR3 nucleotides are TGTGCCAGCAGACAGGGGGAAGGGGGCTATGGCTACACCTTC.

This chain links TRBV28 with TRBJ2-6; D unclear. CDR3 length: 12 residues. Trimming left V 6 bases short and J 4 bases short, with 4 bases between. Germline CDR1 and CDR2: MDHEN and SYDVKM. CDR3 in DNA: TGTGCCAGCAGGGCAGGGGCCAACGTCCTGACTTTC. This sequence encodes CASRAGANVLTF.

The chain has TRBV6-5 and TRBJ1-5; maybe TRBD1 (5 bases). With 7 bases removed from V and 3 bases from J, the gap between germline ends came to 16 bases. This CDR3 region has 15 residues. CDR1 MNHEY and CDR2 SVGAGI come from the germline V gene. The CDR3, as DNA: TGTGCCAGCACCCCCCGGGCAGGGTTCAATCAGCCCCAGCATTTT. Protein sequence: CASTPRAGFNQPQHF.